This entry lists 31 T cell receptor beta chains sequenced from one sample in a study of T cell responses to AZD1222 COVID-19 vaccine. Some clones are missing from TCRdb's copy, which holds only in-frame ones; the method was immunoSEQ multiplex PCR. The sample holds 130,000 or so clones, around nine tenths seen once. The specimen was peripheral blood, collected 28 days after the second AZD1222 dose. The receptor set was obtained from an adult who received the AZD1222 COVID-19 vaccine.

The gene calls are TRBV28 and TRBJ1-1; D call uncertain. The length of the CDR3 is 13 residues. Germline CDR1 and CDR2: MDHEN and SYDVKM. V lost 5 bases, J lost 8 bases, and 15 bases lay in between. The DNA for the CDR3 is TGTGCCAGCAGTCTCCGCACCTCAGAGGAAGCTTTCTTT. Residues: CASSLRTSEEAFF.

The chain joins TRBV2 to TRBJ2-5, with 8 positions matching TRBD1. The CDR3 contains 14 residues. The V segment lost 4 bases and the J segment 6 bases; nucleotides outside the gene matches: 7. Germline CDR1 and CDR2: SNHLY and FYNNEI. The chain's CDR3 is CASSATGDKKTQYF. The DNA for the CDR3 is TGTGCCAGCAGTGCGACAGGGGATAAGAAGACCCAGTACTTC.

V is TRBV28 and J is TRBJ1-6; 8 bases fit TRBD1. Looked up from germline, CDR1 is MDHEN and CDR2 is SYDVKM. Trimming removed 7 bases from V and 14 bases from J; junction bases left unmatched: 16. This CDR3 is 15 amino acids long. CDR3: CASTIVQGAGRSLHF. As DNA, the CDR3 is TGTGCCAGCACCATAGTCCAGGGGGCGGGTAGGTCCCTCCACTTT.

The chain couples TRBV4-2 to TRBJ2-1; unclear D gene. The germline CDR1 and CDR2 sequences are LGHNA and YNFKEQ. The CDR3 contains 14 residues. V was cut by 0 bases and J by 10 bases, with 13 bases left in between. The CDR3 is CASSQEYPPQEQFF. The CDR3 DNA sequence: TGTGCCAGCAGCCAAGAGTACCCGCCGCAGGAGCAGTTCTTC.

A single count supports this clone. V gene TRBV4-3 combines with J gene TRBJ2-6; D perhaps matches TRBD2 (5 bases). This CDR3 comprises 16 residues. The germline CDR1 and CDR2 sequences are LGHNA and YSLEER. Trimming left V 2 bases short and J 1 base short, with 9 bases between. The DNA of the CDR3 is TGCGCCAGCAGCCAAACTAGGGCTTCTGGGGCCAACGTCCTGACTTTC. Translated: CASSQTRASGANVLTF.

This chain uses TRBV6-2 or TRBV6-3 with TRBJ2-2; no reliable D call. From germline, CDR1 is MNHEY and CDR2 SVGEGT. V lost 5 bases and J 6 bases, leaving 13 bases between the germline ends. CDR3 size: 14 residues. The DNA for the CDR3 is TGTGCCAGCAGTCTTAGTTATAGAGCCGGGGAGCTGTTTTTT. As protein: CASSLSYRAGELFF.

The rearrangement uses TRBV25-1 and TRBJ1-2; TRBD1 aligns across 7 bases. Germline V gene data show CDR1 as MGHDK and CDR2 as SYGVNS. Losses at the gene ends were 8 bases for V and 4 bases for J; bases not matched to a gene: 7. The CDR3 length is 13 residues. In DNA, the CDR3 is TGTGCCAGCGAGCGGACAGGAGTCTATGGCTACACCTTC. Translated: CASERTGVYGYTF.

V is TRBV4-1 and J is TRBJ2-1, with 12 bases matching TRBD2. CDR1 is MGHRA, CDR2 YSYEKL, per germline. The CDR3 consists of 20 residues. The V gene end was trimmed by 3 bases and the J gene end by 7 bases; junction bases not matched to a gene: 19. CDR3 nucleotide sequence: TGCGCCAGCAGCCAGTCAGGACTAGCGGGACTCGACCTTTCCGGGAATGAGCAGTTCTTC. Protein product: CASSQSGLAGLDLSGNEQFF.

V gene TRBV20-1 combines with J gene TRBJ1-2; D is unclear. Germline V gene data show CDR1 as DFQATT and CDR2 as SNEGSKA (reference sequence). The CDR3 sequence is 11 residues long. The CDR3 loop is CVIEEVLGYTF. For the CDR3, the DNA is TGCGTTATTGAGGAGGTGTTAGGCTACACCTTC.

The chain is built from TRBV6-1 and TRBJ1-3, with 7 bases identical to TRBD1. The ends lost 3 bases at V and 2 bases at J; junction bases unmatched: 10. The V gene's germline CDR1 is MNHNS and CDR2 SASEGT. This CDR3 has 17 residues. The DNA for the CDR3 is TGTGCCAGCAGTGACCCGACAGGGCATGTCGCTGGAAACACCATATATTTT. Translating it yields CASSDPTGHVAGNTIYF.

The rearrangement links TRBV7-9 to TRBJ1-1, with D possibly TRBD1 on 6 matching bases. Trimming took 11 bases from V and 5 from J, leaving 24 bases between them. This CDR3 has 15 residues. CDR1 SEHNR and CDR2 FQNEAQ come from the germline V gene (reference sequence). For the CDR3, the DNA is TGTGCCGCCGACCCAACGGGGCTCAGGGGTACTGAAGCTTTCTTT. Protein sequence: CAADPTGLRGTEAFF. The whole variable domain, remainder taken from reference TRBV7-9 and TRBJ1-1, is DTGVSQNPRHKITKRGQNVTFRCDPISEHNRLYWYRQTLGQGPEFLTYFQNEAQLEKSRLLSDRFSAERPKGSFSTLEIQRTEQGDSAMYLCAADPTGLRGTEAFFGQGTRLTVV.

The rearrangement uses TRBV7-8 and TRBJ1-4; 8 positions agree with TRBD1. In germline, CDR1 is SGHVS, CDR2 FQNEAQ. V was pared by 5 bases and J by 10 bases, with 18 bases of the junction left unmatched. The CDR3 extends over 17 amino acids. The CDR3 sequence is CASSLPRRDRQFGKLFF. CDR3 DNA sequence: TGTGCCAGCAGCCTGCCCCGAAGGGACAGGCAATTTGGAAAACTGTTTTTT.

V and J are TRBV7-7 and TRBJ2-2, with TRBD1 identical over 9 bases. The junction had 6 bases not matched to a gene; V was cut back by 6 bases and J by 7 bases. This CDR3 comprises 14 residues. The germline CDR1 and CDR2 sequences are SSHAT and FNYEAQ (reference sequence). The CDR3 spells CASRPGQGVGELFF. The CDR3 DNA is TGTGCCAGCAGGCCGGGACAGGGAGTCGGGGAGCTGTTTTTT.

J is TRBJ2-4 and V is TRBV7-9; D is perhaps TRBD1 or TRBD2 (5 bases each). The CDR3 is 17 amino acids. Germline CDR1 SEHNR, CDR2 FQNEAQ (reference sequence). Trimming took off 1 base at V and 1 base at J, with 14 bases between the two ends. CDR3: CASSLDGARVAKNIQYF. As DNA, the CDR3 is TGTGCCAGCAGCTTAGACGGGGCCCGGGTGGCCAAAAACATTCAGTACTTC.

This chain links TRBV19 with TRBJ1-4; no firm D call. Germline V lookup: CDR1 LNHDA, CDR2 SQIVND (reference sequence). Between the trimmed V and J ends, which lost 5 bases and 6 bases, there was a span of 13 bases. CDR3 length: 14 residues. In DNA form, the CDR3 reads TGTGCCAGTAGTCCCGGGGTCCGAGATGAAAAACTGTTTTTT. Protein sequence: CASSPGVRDEKLFF.

The chain uses TRBV18 and TRBJ1-2; tentative D call: TRBD1 (5 bases). The CDR3 covers 13 residues. From germline, CDR1 is KGHSH and CDR2 LQKENI. V was clipped by 4 bases and J by 2 bases, with 8 bases between them. In nucleotides, the CDR3 is TGTGCCAGCTCACAGTCAGGGAACTATGGCTACACCTTC. Protein product: CASSQSGNYGYTF.

V and J are TRBV7-9 and TRBJ2-4, with D possibly TRBD2 on 7 matching bases. The CDR3 consists of 16 residues. The germline V gene has CDR1 SEHNR and CDR2 FQNEAQ (reference sequence). The ends were cut back, 0 bases at V and 1 base at J, with 10 bases in the middle. DNA of the CDR3: TGTGCCAGCAGCTTAGCGGGGGGGCCGGCCAAAAACATTCAGTACTTC. It translates to CASSLAGGPAKNIQYF.

DNA for the CDR3: TGCGCCAGCAGCGTACAGGGGGGAAAAGATACGCAGTATTTT. Residues: CASSVQGGKDTQYF. J is TRBJ2-3 and V is TRBV5-1, with TRBD1 matching 8 bases. This CDR3 is 14 amino acids long. Trimming took 4 bases from V and 5 from J; bases not matched to a gene: 6. CDR1 is SGHRS, CDR2 YFSETQ, per germline.

This clone was seen just once. The genes are TRBV6-5 and TRBJ2-7; 7 nucleotides match TRBD1. In germline, CDR1 is MNHEY, CDR2 SVGAGI. CDR3 length equals 15 residues. V lost 0 bases and J lost 2; bases outside the gene matches: 4. The DNA of the CDR3 is TGTGCCAGCAGTTACTCCTCGGACAGGCCCTACGAGCAGTACTTC. The encoded protein is CASSYSSDRPYEQYF.

The genes are TRBV28 and TRBJ2-7; no reliable D call. CDR3 length: 12 residues. Trimming took 1 base from V and 6 from J, leaving 7 bases between them. Germline V gives CDR1 MDHEN, CDR2 SYDVKM. The CDR3 loop reads CASSLYHFEQYF. Here the CDR3 DNA reads TGTGCCAGCAGTTTATATCACTTCGAGCAGTACTTC.

The gene calls are TRBV4-2 and TRBJ2-7; a possible D gene is TRBD2 (7 bases). The germline gives CDR1 LGHNA, CDR2 YNFKEQ. The CDR3 runs 13 residues. V was pared by 5 bases and J by 6 bases, with 14 bases between. CDR3 DNA sequence: TGTGCCAGCAGCTTTAACAGGGAGGGCGAGCAGTACTTC. It codes for CASSFNREGEQYF.

This CDR3 reads CASSPGASGGHYNEQFF. CDR3 coding DNA: TGTGCCAGCAGCCCTGGGGCTAGCGGGGGCCATTACAATGAGCAGTTCTTC. The V call is TRBV6-2 or TRBV6-3, the J call TRBJ2-1; 10 bases match TRBD2. The V and J ends lost 6 bases and 4 bases, in that order; junction bases with no gene match: 12. Germline CDR1 and CDR2: MNHEY and SVGEGT. The CDR3 is 17 amino acids.

This chain joins TRBV7-9 and TRBJ1-2; the D is unclear. Germline V gene data show CDR1 as SEHNR and CDR2 as FQNEAQ (reference sequence). The CDR3 spans 15 residues. V was pared by 2 bases and J by 0 bases, with 10 bases between. In DNA form, the CDR3 reads TGTGCCAGCAGCTTAAATCAGCGTCCTAACTATGGCTACACCTTC. This codes for CASSLNQRPNYGYTF.

V is TRBV5-1 and J is TRBJ2-1; D might be TRBD2 (5 bases). Germline lookup yields CDR1 SGHRS and CDR2 YFSETQ. Trimming cost V 4 bases and J 2 bases, with 16 bases left between them. The CDR3 runs 16 residues. The CDR3, as DNA: TGCGCCAGCAGCCCGGCTTCGGGGAGCGCCTACAATGAGCAGTTCTTC. Its translation is CASSPASGSAYNEQFF.

V gene TRBV7-3 combines with J gene TRBJ2-7; 9 nucleotides line up with TRBD2. CDR3 length: 13 amino acids. The V gene's germline CDR1 is SGHTA and CDR2 FQGTGA. V trimming: 4 bases; J trimming: 10 bases; junction bases outside the gene matches: 8. The DNA for the CDR3 is TGTGCCAGCAGCTCCAGAGGGACTAGCTCCCAGTACTTC. Amino acid sequence: CASSSRGTSSQYF.

V and J are TRBV25-1 and TRBJ2-1, with D possibly TRBD2 on 6 matching bases. The V gene lost 5 bases and the J gene lost 6 bases, with 14 bases spanning the gap. Germline CDR1 MGHDK, CDR2 SYGVNS. This CDR3 is built from 14 residues. The CDR3 here is CASSRAGTRNEQFF. For the CDR3, the DNA is TGTGCCAGCAGTCGGGCAGGGACTCGCAATGAGCAGTTCTTC.

The chain combines TRBV5-4 with TRBJ1-1; 7 nucleotides agree with TRBD1. V lost 4 bases to trimming and J lost 2 bases; unmatched junction nucleotides: 11. CDR3 length: 16 residues. CDR1 is SGHNT, CDR2 YYREEE, per germline (reference sequence). CDR3 protein: CASSQGGTAINTEAFF. CDR3 bases: TGTGCCAGCAGCCAGGGGGGGACCGCAATAAACACTGAAGCTTTCTTT. Using reference TRBV5-4 and TRBJ1-1 for the parts outside the CDR3, the full variable domain is ETGVTQSPTHLIKTRGQQVTLRCSSQSGHNTVSWYQQALGQGPQFIFQYYREEENGRGNFPPRFSGLQFPNYSSELNVNALELDDSALYLCASSQGGTAINTEAFFGQGTRLTVV.

The count of this clone is one. V is TRBV7-2 and J is TRBJ2-7; TRBD2 might be the D (5 bases). Germline CDR1 and CDR2: SGHTA and FQGNSA. Deletions cut 7 bases from V and 4 bases from J, with 20 bases between. The CDR3 contains 15 residues. In DNA, the CDR3 is TGTGCCAGCACCACCTCGGCCGCGCCGGGGTACGAGCAGTACTTC. The encoded protein is CASTTSAAPGYEQYF.

The chain links TRBV2 to TRBJ1-2; unclear D gene. The CDR3 loop spans 12 amino acids. The V and J ends lost 8 bases and 5 bases respectively, with 12 bases between them. Germline CDR1 SNHLY, CDR2 FYNNEI. The CDR3 nucleotides are TGTGCCAGCGATAGGGTTGGGTATGGCTACACCTTC. Amino acid sequence: CASDRVGYGYTF.

The chain links TRBV6-2 or TRBV6-3 to TRBJ1-1; TRBD1 aligns across 7 bases. In germline, CDR1 is MNHEY, CDR2 SVGEGT. The CDR3 runs to 14 residues. The V and J ends lost 6 bases and 7 bases, in that order; junction bases with no gene match: 11. CDR3 sequence: CASSDHRGSDEAFF. The CDR3 DNA is TGTGCCAGCAGCGACCACAGGGGAAGCGATGAAGCTTTCTTT.

V and J are TRBV15 and TRBJ2-7, with D possibly being TRBD2 (6 bases). Germline CDR1 and CDR2: LNHNV and YYDKDF (reference sequence). The V gene lost 0 bases and the J gene lost 3 bases, with 9 bases spanning the gap. The CDR3 is 14 residues long. The CDR3 is CATSRDGSFYEQYF. The CDR3 DNA is TGTGCCACCAGCAGAGACGGGAGCTTCTACGAGCAGTACTTC.